This TCR beta chain was sequenced during a study of cytomegalovirus exposure and HLA in healthy donors. The PCR had 60 Vbeta and 13 Jbeta primers. Measured with immunoSEQ multiplex PCR; TCRdb has only the in-frame clones, and not every one. Of about 150,000 clones in the sample, 80% to 90% were seen once. Looked up from germline, CDR1 is KGHSH and CDR2 is LQKENI. Trimming took off 6 bases at V and 0 bases at J, with 9 bases between the two ends. The CDR3 covers 14 residues. This TCR was recovered from a woman aged 35 to 49 in good health and CMV-seropositive. Material for sequencing was PBMCs. The chain carries TRBV18 and TRBJ1-3, with a possible D match to TRBD1 (6 bases). CDR3 amino acids: CASSSGASGNTIYF. The CDR3 DNA follows: TGTGCCAGCTCGTCAGGGGCCTCTGGAAACACCATATATTTT.